Described below is a single T cell receptor beta chain sequence and its context. Its antigen is unknown. In germline, CDR1 is MGHRA, CDR2 YSYEKL. Trimming left V 1 base short and J 1 base short, with 4 bases between. The CDR3 is 13 residues long. CD45RA+ naive and CD45RA-negative memory subsets were separated from CD4+ cells. This specimen comes from a study of shared clonotypes between healthy human individuals. Study-level points and caveats: Clonotype sharing across donors was expected to vary with sequencing depth.

The data were produced by immunoSEQ multiplex PCR, yet TCRdb's version contains in-frame clones alone and is incomplete. This sample has approximately 1.1 million clones, with 70% to 80% found just once. The rearrangement links TRBV4-1 to TRBJ2-5, with D uncertain. The sequenced material came from memory CD4+ T cells from PBMCs. The sample's subset: CD45RA-negative fraction. This TCR was sampled from a man aged 18 to 29 in good health. Some clones in this sample may be carry-over from other donors' samples. The CDR3 DNA is TGCGCCAGCAGCCAAGGGATCCAAGAGACCCAGTACTTC. It specifies CASSQGIQETQYF.